What follows is one T cell receptor (beta chain) and its context. Which cohort a participant joined came from the clinical history participants gave. This table comes from immunoSEQ multiplex PCR, and its TCRdb copy is limited to in-frame clones, with some not included. Altogether under 300,000 clones are present, approximately 90% being singletons, with the ten largest covering 2% to 2.5%. The sample comes from a study of blood T cell repertoires in COVID-19. Study as a whole: COVID-19 samples from acute and convalescent phases originated in the United States, Italy and Spain.

CDR1 and CDR2 (germline): SNHLY, FYNNEI. The CDR3 is 17 residues long. V lost 7 bases, J lost 4 bases, and 11 bases stayed unmatched. The rearrangement links TRBV2 to TRBJ2-1, with 12 bases fitting TRBD2. Sequences were obtained from PBMCs or T cells enriched from blood (not recorded which). This TCR was recovered from a woman in her forties with acute COVID-19. CDR3 region: CASTEEGGTSGYNEQFF. The CDR3 DNA reads TGTGCCAGCACCGAAGAGGGAGGGACTAGCGGGTACAATGAGCAGTTCTTC. Full variable domain (rest looked up from reference TRBV2 and TRBJ2-1): EPEVTQTPSHQVTQMGQEVILRCVPISNHLYFYWYRQILGQKVEFLVSFYNNEISEKSEIFDDQFSVERPDGSNFTLKIRSTKLEDSAMYFCASTEEGGTSGYNEQFFGPGTRLTVL.